These 28 T cell receptor beta chains were all obtained from the same sample, sequenced in a study of ipilimumab plus nivolumab after autologous stem cell transplantation. The assay was immunoSEQ multiplex PCR, and TCRdb's table has in-frame clones only and misses some. The table lists about 83,000 clones, 83% of them singletons. Sequences were derived from PBMCs, sampled in a trial of ipilimumab plus nivolumab as post-transplant consolidation. All receptors come from a male donor with diffuse large B-cell lymphoma.

The V and J genes are TRBV7-9 and TRBJ2-7; no clear D gene. Trimming removed 1 base at V and 0 bases at J, with 13 bases between. Looked up from germline, CDR1 is SEHNR and CDR2 is FQNEAQ (reference sequence). The CDR3 has 16 amino acids. CDR3 in DNA: TGTGCCAGCAGCTTAGGTCTGGCACCATACTCCTACGAGCAGTACTTC. Amino acids: CASSLGLAPYSYEQYF.

The chain carries TRBV30 and TRBJ2-2, with 9 bases lining up with TRBD2. The ends lost 8 bases at V and 1 base at J; junction bases unmatched: 17. In germline, CDR1 is GTSNPN, CDR2 SVGIG (reference sequence). The CDR3 is made up of 18 amino acids. CDR3 sequence reads: CARGPGQELAGNTGELFF. DNA for the CDR3: TGTGCCCGTGGGCCTGGACAGGAACTAGCGGGGAACACCGGGGAGCTGTTTTTT.

The rearrangement joins TRBV5-6 to TRBJ1-1, with 7 bases matching TRBD1. Looked up from germline, CDR1 is SGHDT and CDR2 is YYEEEE. CDR3 size: 17 residues. The V and J ends lost 2 bases and 1 base, in that order; junction bases with no gene match: 11. CDR3 sequence (DNA): TGTGCCAGCAGCTTTCTTGCGACAGGGACAAAGAACACTGAAGCTTTCTTT. This gives the protein CASSFLATGTKNTEAFF.

The table lists this clone with a count of one. The gene calls are TRBV7-2 and TRBJ2-5; D is unresolved. Per germline, CDR1 SGHTA and CDR2 FQGNSA. V was cut by 4 bases and J by 5 bases, with 8 bases left in between. The CDR3 extends over 12 amino acids. This chain's CDR3 is CASSSSGETQYF. CDR3 coding DNA: TGTGCCAGCAGCTCTAGTGGTGAGACCCAGTACTTC.

V usage is TRBV4-1 and J usage is TRBJ1-5; TRBD1 might be the D (5 bases). Between the trimmed V and J ends, which lost 1 base and 6 bases, there was a span of 10 bases. In germline, CDR1 is MGHRA, CDR2 YSYEKL. The CDR3 has 14 residues. CDR3 residues: CASSQVRGSQPQHF. The CDR3 nucleotides read TGCGCCAGCAGCCAAGTTCGGGGGTCTCAGCCCCAGCATTTT.

V and J are TRBV5-1 and TRBJ2-3, with TRBD1 matching 7 bases. The CDR3 length is 14 residues. J lost 2 bases, V lost 4 bases, and 4 bases had no gene match. The germline CDR1 and CDR2 sequences are SGHRS and YFSETQ. The chain's CDR3 is CASSHRGSTDTQYF. The CDR3 DNA is TGCGCCAGCAGCCACAGGGGTTCCACAGATACGCAGTATTTT.

The rearrangement uses TRBV11-2 and TRBJ2-2; D is undetermined. The length of the CDR3 is 13 residues. Looked up from germline, CDR1 is SGHAT and CDR2 is FQNNGV. V was clipped by 8 bases and J by 4 bases, with 11 bases between them. The CDR3 region is CASAKVGTGELFF. CDR3 DNA sequence: TGTGCCAGCGCGAAGGTGGGCACCGGGGAGCTGTTTTTT.

V usage is TRBV9 and J usage is TRBJ2-5; tentatively, D is TRBD2 (5 bases). CDR3 length: 16 residues. Deletions cut 2 bases from V and 5 bases from J, with 19 bases between. Germline V gene data show CDR1 as SGDLS and CDR2 as YYNGEE. The CDR3 loop reads CASSVGRGGFSETQYF. The CDR3 DNA is TGTGCCAGCAGCGTGGGCCGGGGTGGTTTTTCGGAGACCCAGTACTTC.

The J gene is TRBJ2-5, the V gene TRBV7-2, with a tentative D call TRBD2 (6 bases). Trimming took off 5 bases at V and 0 bases at J, with 16 bases between the two ends. The CDR3 runs to 16 residues. The germline gives CDR1 SGHTA, CDR2 FQGNSA. CDR3 sequence: CASSATSPRYQETQYF. The CDR3 DNA follows: TGTGCCAGCAGCGCTACTAGCCCCAGGTACCAAGAGACCCAGTACTTC.

This clone was seen a single time. CDR3 sequence (DNA): TGTGCCAGCAGCCCAGGGGGCCCCCAGGATACGCAGTATTTT. The encoded protein is CASSPGGPQDTQYF. V is TRBV7-3 and J is TRBJ2-3; 8 nucleotides line up with TRBD1. Trimming cost V 5 bases and J 6 bases; bases outside gene matches: 7. This CDR3 comprises 14 residues. Germline V gives CDR1 SGHTA, CDR2 FQGTGA.

This clone was picked up a small number of times. The rearrangement joins TRBV4-2 to TRBJ1-6; 7 nucleotides agree with TRBD1. This CDR3 region has 14 residues. Germline V lookup: CDR1 LGHNA, CDR2 YNFKEQ. J lost 9 bases, V lost 6 bases, and 8 bases had no gene match. The CDR3 DNA reads TGTGCCAGCAGTTTCGACAGGGAGGGTTCACCCCTCCACTTT. Translated: CASSFDREGSPLHF.

The V gene is TRBV19, the J gene TRBJ2-1; 8 bases line up with TRBD1. V lost 5 bases to trimming and J lost 5 bases; unmatched junction nucleotides: 11. The CDR3 covers 16 residues. Germline-derived CDR1 and CDR2 are LNHDA and SQIVND (reference sequence). CDR3 amino acids: CASSSLTGVLDNEQFF. DNA for the CDR3: TGTGCCAGTAGTTCACTGACAGGGGTTCTCGACAATGAGCAGTTCTTC.

The chain uses TRBV5-1 and TRBJ2-6; D may be TRBD2 (6 bases). This CDR3 has 16 amino acids. V was shortened by 3 bases and J by 0 bases, with 10 bases between the two germline ends. Germline V gene data show CDR1 as SGHRS and CDR2 as YFSETQ. The DNA for the CDR3 is TGCGCCAGCAGCTCGGAGGGTTTCTCTGGGGCCAACGTCCTGACTTTC. This translates into CASSSEGFSGANVLTF. The entire variable domain, with the rest obtained from reference TRBV5-1 and TRBJ2-6, is as follows: KAGVTQTPRYLIKTRGQQVTLSCSPISGHRSVSWYQQTPGQGLQFLFEYFSETQRNKGNFPGRFSGRQFSNSRSEMNVSTLELGDSALYLCASSSEGFSGANVLTFGAGSRLTVL.

This clone was observed once. The V gene is TRBV5-1, the J gene TRBJ1-3, with 9 nucleotides matching TRBD1. The CDR3 is made up of 17 amino acids. V shed 0 bases and J 0 bases; nucleotides not matched to a gene: 4. CDR1 is SGHRS and CDR2 is YFSETQ in the germline V gene. DNA of the CDR3: TGCGCCAGCAGCTTGGAGGGACAGGGATTCTCTGGAAACACCATATATTTT. This encodes CASSLEGQGFSGNTIYF.

The table lists this clone with a count of one. The chain employs TRBV7-9 and TRBJ2-1, with TRBD2 as a possible D gene (6 bases). The CDR3 sequence is 15 residues long. V lost 5 bases, J lost 5 bases, and 16 bases lay in between. Looked up from germline, CDR1 is SEHNR and CDR2 is FQNEAQ (reference sequence). CDR3 in DNA: TGTGCCAGCAGCCCCCGCGGGGCTCTTAACAATGAGCAGTTCTTC. Residues: CASSPRGALNNEQFF.

This clone appeared a single time. CDR3 protein: CAWSVGGGNTYEQYF. DNA for the CDR3: TGTGCCTGGAGTGTTGGTGGGGGGAACACCTACGAGCAGTACTTC. The rearrangement links TRBV30 to TRBJ2-7; a weak D match, TRBD2 (6 bases). This CDR3 spans 15 amino acids. Trimming shortened V by 0 bases and J by 2 bases, and 14 bases separated the two germline ends. CDR1 is GTSNPN and CDR2 is SVGIG in the germline V gene (reference sequence). The full variable domain, rest sourced from reference TRBV30 and TRBJ2-7, is SQTIHQWPATLVQPVGSPLSLECTVEGTSNPNLYWYRQAAGRGLQLLFYSVGIGQISSEVPQNLSASRPQDRQFILSSKKLLLSDSGFYLCAWSVGGGNTYEQYFGPGTRLTVT.

The CDR3 bases are TGTGCCACCGACAGGGGCTCCTACAATGAGCAGTTCTTC. Its translation is CATDRGSYNEQFF. This chain uses TRBV7-9 with TRBJ2-1; 8 bases are a match to TRBD1. Germline V gene lookup returns CDR1 SEHNR and CDR2 FQNEAQ (reference sequence). This CDR3 is 13 amino acids long. V dropped 10 bases and J dropped 0; count of bases not matched to a gene: 2.

The V gene is TRBV19, the J gene TRBJ2-5; 9 nucleotides line up with TRBD1. There are 16 residues in the CDR3. J gave up 0 bases and V 6 bases, and 8 bases lay outside the gene matches. The V gene's germline CDR1 is LNHDA and CDR2 SQIVND (reference sequence). CDR3 sequence (DNA): TGTGCCAGTAGCCCTTTCGGACAGGGGAACCAAGAGACCCAGTACTTC. Translated: CASSPFGQGNQETQYF.

The chain is built from TRBV15 and TRBJ1-3; no clear D gene. Looked up from germline, CDR1 is LNHNV and CDR2 is YYDKDF (reference sequence). The CDR3 runs 16 residues. The V gene lost 3 bases and the J gene lost 0 bases, with 12 bases spanning the gap. In DNA, the CDR3 is TGTGCCACCAGCAGTCGAAGATTGGTCTCTGGAAACACCATATATTTT. It is translated as CATSSRRLVSGNTIYF. Full variable domain (rest looked up from reference TRBV15 and TRBJ1-3): DAMVIQNPRYQVTQFGKPVTLSCSQTLNHNVMYWYQQKSSQAPKLLFHYYDKDFNNEADTPDNFQSRRPNTSFCFLDIRSPGLGDTAMYLCATSSRRLVSGNTIYFGEGSWLTVV.

This chain joins TRBV7-9 and TRBJ2-7, with D maybe TRBD2 (6 bases). Germline V gives CDR1 SEHNR, CDR2 FQNEAQ (reference sequence). This CDR3 is 15 amino acids long. V shed 2 bases and J shed 1 base, with 12 bases lying between them. In DNA, the CDR3 is TGTGCCAGCAGCTTAATTCGGGGGAGATCCTACGAGCAGTACTTC. This encodes CASSLIRGRSYEQYF.

The chain employs TRBV30 and TRBJ1-1; TRBD1 aligns across 7 bases. This CDR3 comprises 13 residues. Looked up from germline, CDR1 is GTSNPN and CDR2 is SVGIG (reference sequence). Trimming took 3 bases from V and 3 from J; bases not matched to a gene: 4. The CDR3 DNA sequence: TGTGCCTGGAGACAGGGGTTGTACACTGAAGCTTTCTTT. This gives the protein CAWRQGLYTEAFF.

The chain uses TRBV2 and TRBJ2-3; 7 bases align to TRBD2. V shed 5 bases and J 1 base; nucleotides not matched to a gene: 9. Germline CDR1 and CDR2: SNHLY and FYNNEI. This CDR3 spans 16 amino acids. CDR3 sequence reads: CASSWGGPSRTDTQYF. CDR3 coding DNA: TGTGCCAGCAGTTGGGGGGGACCCTCCCGCACAGATACGCAGTATTTT.

The CDR3 spells CASTLGTSEAFF. The DNA of the CDR3 is TGTGCCAGCACTTTAGGGACGTCCGAAGCTTTCTTT. V is TRBV2 and J is TRBJ1-1, with a tentative D call TRBD1 (5 bases). V lost 7 bases to trimming and J lost 8 bases, with 14 bases between them. The germline V gene encodes CDR1 SNHLY and CDR2 FYNNEI. This CDR3 contains 12 residues.

This clone came up a few times. The rearrangement uses TRBV6-5 and TRBJ1-4; no firm D call. The CDR3 is made up of 15 amino acids. Germline V gene lookup returns CDR1 MNHEY and CDR2 SVGAGI. V was pared by 2 bases and J by 3 bases, with 10 bases between. CDR3 region: CASSYTGIANEKLFF. The CDR3 coding sequence is TGTGCCAGCAGTTACACGGGGATAGCTAATGAAAAACTGTTTTTT.

The genes are TRBV9 and TRBJ1-6; D remains ambiguous. Germline V gene data show CDR1 as SGDLS and CDR2 as YYNGEE. V was cut by 3 bases and J by 8 bases, with 12 bases left in between. There are 14 residues in the CDR3. In DNA form, the CDR3 reads TGTGCCAGCAGCGAGCTATTGGAGGATTCACCCCTCCACTTT. Amino acids: CASSELLEDSPLHF.

This clone was seen only once. This sequence joins TRBV6-1 and TRBJ1-6; D is uncertain. This CDR3 has 13 amino acids. The germline V and J ends were trimmed by 3 bases and 7 bases, with 7 bases remaining between them. The germline gives CDR1 MNHNS, CDR2 SASEGT. CDR3 loop: CASSERTNSPLHF. The DNA for the CDR3 is TGTGCCAGCAGTGAGAGAACAAATTCACCCCTCCACTTT.

This rearrangement joins TRBV29-1 to TRBJ2-1; 10 positions match TRBD2. This CDR3 has 14 residues. Germline V CDR1 and CDR2: SQVTM, ANQGSEA. J lost 4 bases, V lost 6 bases, and 6 bases had no gene match. CDR3 nucleotides: TGCAGCGTCACCGGGACTAGCGTTTACAATGAGCAGTTCTTC. This encodes CSVTGTSVYNEQFF.

This clone was counted a single time. J is TRBJ2-2 and V is TRBV7-7, with TRBD2 identical over 14 bases. The CDR3 runs 16 residues. The germline gives CDR1 SSHAT, CDR2 FNYEAQ (reference sequence). DNA of the CDR3: TGTGCTACCGGGACTAGCGGGGGTGCGAACACCGGGGAGCTGTTTTTT. It is translated as CATGTSGGANTGELFF.